This T cell receptor (beta chain) was obtained from a study of blood T cell repertoires in COVID-19. Study in general: The cDNA or gDNA used as material had been derived from T cells, B-cell-depleted T cells, or PBMCs.

The length of the CDR3 is 16 residues. Between the trimmed V and J ends, which lost 4 bases and 9 bases, there was a span of 23 bases. The germline gives CDR1 SGHRS, CDR2 YFSETQ. In the authors' methods: The authors estimated nucleated cell counts from reference gene primer amplification. TCRdb's copy holds only in-frame clones and misses some; the assay was immunoSEQ multiplex PCR. The V and J calls and the clone size are those of that table, but D and trimming were determined from the DNA. The table has about 40,000 clones, around 79% seen once; the top ten hold 25% to 40%. The clonotype comes from an elderly woman with acute or convalescent COVID-19. This chain uses TRBV5-1 with TRBJ2-1; D perhaps matches TRBD1 (6 bases). Sequencing input: peripheral blood. The CDR3 loop reads CASSVIGGWVDSEQFF. The CDR3 DNA is TGCGCCAGCAGCGTTATAGGGGGATGGGTTGATAGTGAGCAGTTCTTC.